This T cell receptor (beta chain) was retrieved from a study of T-cell reconstitution after alpha-beta-depleted transplantation in children. This CDR3 has 14 amino acids. Looked up from germline, CDR1 is SGHRS and CDR2 is YFSETQ. V was shortened by 4 bases and J by 1 base, with 11 bases between the two germline ends. This clonotype appeared many times. Unique molecular identifiers were built into the TCRbeta library. TCRdb fed the PCR reads into MiXCR, producing one record per CDR3 protein. This sample has around 92,000 distinct CDR3 sequences; 9.5% to 15% occur once, and the top ten carry approximately 14%.

The chain has TRBV5-1 and TRBJ2-5; no clear D. Specimen: PBMCs from the stem cell graft donor, collected from the stem cell graft. The TCR comes from a human donor who donated a stem cell graft to a child with inherited bone marrow failure. CDR3 loop: CASSRDKTQETQYF. CDR3 sequence (DNA): TGCGCCAGCAGCCGTGACAAGACCCAAGAGACCCAGTACTTC.